A selection of T cell receptor beta chains follows, all from one sample in a study of human T cells and chemical hapten exposure. Via MiXCR, TCRdb re-called the RACE reads, giving one row per CDR3 protein. This table has roughly 54,000 distinct CDR3 sequences, about 10% appearing once. Sequencing used whole blood, obtained in connection with sensitization to the hapten diphenylcyclopropenone (DPC). The receptors derive from a woman aged 50 to 60 with alopecia areata. Some clones in this sample may be carry-over from other donors' samples. Each CDR3 is given with its conserved first and last residue. The D gene is left open where the match is weak. Clone size, where shown, is once, few, many, or a class for clones that have expanded.

d_call: NA; clone_size: few; v_call: TRBV5-1; j_call: TRBJ2-2; cdr3_aa: CASIRHSNTGELFF; cdr3_nt: TGCGCCAGCATCAGACACTCGAACACCGGGGAGCTGTTTTTT
d_call: TRBD1; clone_size: NA; v_call: TRBV12-3/TRBV12-4; j_call: TRBJ1-2; cdr3_aa: CASSLDRGYGYTF; cdr3_nt: TGTGCCAGCAGTTTGGACAGGGGCTATGGCTACACCTTC
d_call: TRBD1; clone_size: few; v_call: TRBV28; j_call: TRBJ2-5; cdr3_aa: CASGTVGGGETQYF; cdr3_nt: TGTGCCAGCGGGACAGTCGGAGGTGGAGAGACCCAGTACTTC
d_call: NA; clone_size: NA; v_call: TRBV3-1; j_call: TRBJ2-1; cdr3_aa: CASSQGSGPRNEQFF; cdr3_nt: TGTGCCAGCAGCCAAGGTTCCGGGCCAAGAAATGAGCAGTTCTTC
d_call: TRBD2; clone_size: NA; v_call: TRBV5-4; j_call: TRBJ2-3; cdr3_aa: CASSGTSGSPDTQYF; cdr3_nt: TGTGCCAGCAGCGGGACTAGCGGGAGTCCAGATACGCAGTATTTT
d_call: NA; clone_size: many; v_call: TRBV7-9; j_call: TRBJ1-4; cdr3_aa: CASSLSGEKLFF; cdr3_nt: TGTGCCAGCAGCTTGAGCGGTGAAAAACTGTTTTTT
d_call: NA; clone_size: NA; v_call: TRBV4-3; j_call: TRBJ2-3; cdr3_aa: CASSQEGRAADTQYF; cdr3_nt: TGCGCCAGCAGCCAAGAGGGCAGGGCGGCAGATACGCAGTATTTT
d_call: TRBD1; clone_size: few; v_call: TRBV3-1; j_call: TRBJ2-5; cdr3_aa: CASSQVTGDETQYF; cdr3_nt: TGTGCCAGCAGCCAAGTGACAGGGGACGAGACCCAGTACTTC
d_call: NA; clone_size: many; v_call: TRBV4-1; j_call: TRBJ2-5; cdr3_aa: CASSPSQGRETQYF; cdr3_nt: TGCGCCAGCAGCCCATCACAGGGACGAGAGACCCAGTACTTC
d_call: NA; clone_size: NA; v_call: TRBV4-3; j_call: TRBJ1-1; cdr3_aa: CASSQDPIMNTEAFF; cdr3_nt: TGCGCCAGCAGCCAAGACCCGATCATGAACACTGAAGCTTTCTTT
d_call: NA; clone_size: NA; v_call: TRBV18; j_call: TRBJ1-3; cdr3_aa: CASSLPGAGNTIYF; cdr3_nt: TGTGCCAGCTCACTCCCAGGGGCTGGAAACACCATATATTTT
d_call: NA; clone_size: few; v_call: TRBV10-3; j_call: TRBJ2-1; cdr3_aa: CATSLDNEQFF; cdr3_nt: TGTGCCACCAGCCTGGACAATGAGCAGTTCTTC
d_call: TRBD1; clone_size: NA; v_call: TRBV2; j_call: TRBJ1-5; cdr3_aa: CASSRQGAGSNQPQHF; cdr3_nt: TGTGCCAGCAGTCGACAGGGCGCAGGTAGCAATCAGCCCCAGCATTTT
d_call: NA; clone_size: many; v_call: TRBV6-2/TRBV6-3; j_call: TRBJ2-1; cdr3_aa: CASSYAGTPGNEQFF; cdr3_nt: TGTGCCAGCAGTTACGCTGGGACCCCGGGCAATGAGCAGTTCTTC
d_call: TRBD2; clone_size: NA; v_call: TRBV7-6; j_call: TRBJ2-3; cdr3_aa: CASSFGLAGSSTDTQYF; cdr3_nt: TGTGCCAGCAGCTTTGGGCTAGCGGGGTCGTCCACAGATACGCAGTATTTT
d_call: NA; clone_size: many; v_call: TRBV7-2; j_call: TRBJ2-3; cdr3_aa: CASSLMVRSQDTQYF; cdr3_nt: TGTGCCAGCAGCTTAATGGTCCGGTCCCAAGATACGCAGTATTTT
d_call: NA; clone_size: few; v_call: TRBV23-1; j_call: TRBJ1-5; cdr3_aa: CASRPANSSNQPQHF; cdr3_nt: TGCGCCAGCAGGCCTGCGAACAGTAGCAATCAGCCCCAGCATTTT
d_call: TRBD2; clone_size: few; v_call: TRBV11-2; j_call: TRBJ2-4; cdr3_aa: CASSSNLAGRNIQYF; cdr3_nt: TGTGCCAGCAGCTCGAACCTAGCGGGGCGGAACATTCAGTACTTC
d_call: NA; clone_size: NA; v_call: TRBV11-1; j_call: TRBJ2-3; cdr3_aa: CASRFRDTSTDTQYF; cdr3_nt: TGTGCCAGCAGATTCCGGGACACCTCCACAGATACGCAGTATTTT
d_call: NA; clone_size: many; v_call: TRBV7-8; j_call: TRBJ2-4; cdr3_aa: CASSLVEDHQYF; cdr3_nt: TGTGCCAGCAGCTTAGTGGAAGACCACCAGTACTTC
d_call: NA; clone_size: many; v_call: TRBV7-9; j_call: TRBJ1-5; cdr3_aa: CASSLVGQHSNQPQHF; cdr3_nt: TGTGCCAGCAGCCTAGTGGGGCAGCATAGCAATCAGCCCCAGCATTTT
d_call: NA; clone_size: NA; v_call: TRBV7-2; j_call: TRBJ2-5; cdr3_aa: CASSLVGSGQETQYF; cdr3_nt: TGTGCCAGCAGCTTAGTGGGGTCCGGGCAAGAGACCCAGTACTTC
d_call: TRBD1; clone_size: few; v_call: TRBV6-5; j_call: TRBJ2-7; cdr3_aa: CASSRTGGALVHEQYF; cdr3_nt: TGTGCCAGCAGCCGGACAGGGGGCGCTTTGGTCCACGAGCAGTACTTC
d_call: TRBD1; clone_size: many; v_call: TRBV7-2; j_call: TRBJ2-4; cdr3_aa: CASSTGGGGNIQYF; cdr3_nt: TGTGCCAGCAGCACAGGGGGCGGTGGAAACATTCAGTACTTC
d_call: NA; clone_size: few; v_call: TRBV19; j_call: TRBJ2-5; cdr3_aa: CASSIQTGETQYF; cdr3_nt: TGTGCCAGTAGTATCCAAACCGGAGAGACCCAGTACTTC
d_call: TRBD1; clone_size: NA; v_call: TRBV4-1; j_call: TRBJ1-2; cdr3_aa: CASSQPTGAAVGYTF; cdr3_nt: TGCGCCAGCAGCCAACCTACAGGGGCTGCTGTAGGCTACACCTTC
d_call: NA; clone_size: few; v_call: TRBV3-1; j_call: TRBJ1-1; cdr3_aa: CASSLRQAAFF; cdr3_nt: TGTGCCAGCAGCCTCCGACAGGCTGCTTTCTTT
d_call: TRBD2; clone_size: many; v_call: TRBV4-2; j_call: TRBJ2-3; cdr3_aa: CASRLTSGGSTDTQYF; cdr3_nt: TGTGCCAGCAGACTTACTAGCGGGGGTTCCACAGATACGCAGTATTTT
d_call: NA; clone_size: NA; v_call: TRBV7-2; j_call: TRBJ1-1; cdr3_aa: CASSLRQVTTEAFF; cdr3_nt: TGTGCCAGCAGCCTTAGACAGGTAACCACTGAAGCTTTCTTT
d_call: NA; clone_size: few; v_call: TRBV7-6; j_call: TRBJ1-3; cdr3_aa: CASSSGPYSGNTIYF; cdr3_nt: TGTGCCAGCAGCTCGGGACCCTACTCTGGAAACACCATATATTTT
d_call: NA; clone_size: many; v_call: TRBV4-1; j_call: TRBJ1-1; cdr3_aa: CASVEPGAGGFAEAFF; cdr3_nt: TGCGCCAGCGTGGAACCGGGGGCGGGAGGGTTCGCTGAAGCTTTCTTT
d_call: NA; clone_size: many; v_call: TRBV28; j_call: TRBJ2-6; cdr3_aa: CASSSGTVILLGANVLTF; cdr3_nt: TGTGCCAGCAGTTCCGGGACCGTGATCTTACTCGGGGCCAACGTCCTGACTTTC
d_call: NA; clone_size: NA; v_call: TRBV11-2; j_call: TRBJ1-1; cdr3_aa: CASSLALSTSLSEAFF; cdr3_nt: TGTGCCAGCAGCCTCGCCCTTAGTACGTCTCTTTCTGAAGCTTTCTTT
d_call: NA; clone_size: NA; v_call: TRBV12-3/TRBV12-4; j_call: TRBJ2-5; cdr3_aa: CASSWFQGGETQYF; cdr3_nt: TGTGCCAGCAGTTGGTTTCAGGGGGGAGAGACCCAGTACTTC
d_call: TRBD2; clone_size: few; v_call: TRBV7-2; j_call: TRBJ2-3; cdr3_aa: CASSPPPGLAGGTQYF; cdr3_nt: TGTGCCAGCAGCCCCCCACCGGGACTAGCGGGAGGTACGCAGTATTTT
d_call: TRBD1; clone_size: NA; v_call: TRBV10-1; j_call: TRBJ1-1; cdr3_aa: CASSDGTGMNTEAFF; cdr3_nt: TGCGCCAGCAGTGACGGGACAGGGATGAACACTGAAGCTTTCTTT
d_call: TRBD2; clone_size: few; v_call: TRBV6-2/TRBV6-3; j_call: TRBJ2-5; cdr3_aa: CASSYPLIPGLAEETQYF; cdr3_nt: TGTGCCAGCAGTTACCCCCTTATACCGGGACTAGCAGAAGAGACCCAGTACTTC
d_call: TRBD2; clone_size: few; v_call: TRBV20-1; j_call: TRBJ2-5; cdr3_aa: CSASGREGRGETQYF; cdr3_nt: TGCAGTGCTAGTGGGCGGGAGGGCCGTGGAGAGACCCAGTACTTC
d_call: NA; clone_size: few; v_call: TRBV28; j_call: TRBJ2-7; cdr3_aa: CASSWIAYEQYF; cdr3_nt: TGTGCCAGCAGCTGGATTGCCTACGAGCAGTACTTC
d_call: NA; clone_size: few; v_call: TRBV2; j_call: TRBJ2-5; cdr3_aa: CASTAYQETQYF; cdr3_nt: TGTGCCAGCACAGCGTACCAAGAGACCCAGTACTTC
d_call: TRBD2; clone_size: few; v_call: TRBV6-2/TRBV6-3; j_call: TRBJ2-5; cdr3_aa: CASSYLAGGPQETQYF; cdr3_nt: TGTGCCAGCAGTTATCTAGCGGGGGGACCACAAGAGACCCAGTACTTC
d_call: NA; clone_size: NA; v_call: TRBV20-1; j_call: TRBJ2-5; cdr3_aa: CSFRDNQETQYF; cdr3_nt: TGCAGCTTCAGGGACAACCAAGAGACCCAGTACTTC
d_call: NA; clone_size: NA; v_call: TRBV5-4; j_call: TRBJ2-3; cdr3_aa: CASSLVNTQYF; cdr3_nt: TGTGCCAGCAGCTTGGTCAATACGCAGTATTTT
d_call: NA; clone_size: few; v_call: TRBV19; j_call: TRBJ2-6; cdr3_aa: CASSNPGSSGANVLTF; cdr3_nt: TGTGCCAGTAGTAATCCGGGGAGCTCTGGGGCCAACGTCCTGACTTTC
d_call: NA; clone_size: many; v_call: TRBV4-2; j_call: TRBJ1-1; cdr3_aa: CASSPVDSYTEAFF; cdr3_nt: TGTGCCAGCAGCCCAGTGGACAGTTACACTGAAGCTTTCTTT
d_call: NA; clone_size: many; v_call: TRBV11-3; j_call: TRBJ2-2; cdr3_aa: CASSPPTGNGELFF; cdr3_nt: TGTGCCAGCAGCCCACCAACAGGGAACGGGGAGCTGTTTTTT
d_call: NA; clone_size: NA; v_call: TRBV2; j_call: TRBJ2-5; cdr3_aa: CASSASRTLQETQYF; cdr3_nt: TGTGCCAGCAGTGCTTCTAGGACTTTGCAAGAGACCCAGTACTTC
d_call: TRBD1; clone_size: NA; v_call: TRBV6-2/TRBV6-3; j_call: TRBJ1-5; cdr3_aa: CASSYPDRGQRINQPQHF; cdr3_nt: TGTGCCAGCAGTTACCCTGACAGGGGGCAGAGGATCAATCAGCCCCAGCATTTT
d_call: TRBD1; clone_size: many; v_call: TRBV28; j_call: TRBJ1-5; cdr3_aa: CASSLDREGYYSNQPQHF; cdr3_nt: TGTGCCAGCAGTTTAGACAGGGAGGGGTACTATAGCAATCAGCCCCAGCATTTT
d_call: NA; clone_size: few; v_call: TRBV7-9; j_call: TRBJ2-3; cdr3_aa: CASSLSAADTQYF; cdr3_nt: TGTGCCAGCAGCTTGAGCGCGGCAGATACGCAGTATTTT